This is a list of T cell receptor beta chains from one sample in a study of blood T cells in healthy people across ages. TCRdb analysed the 5' RACE reads with MiXCR anew, one entry per CDR3 protein. The top ten clones hold roughly 26% of a sample with around 800,000 distinct CDR3 sequences, around 62% of them seen once. The sample consisted of blood. These receptors were obtained from a man younger than 45 in good health. CDR3s include the opening cysteine and the closing phenylalanine or tryptophan. The D gene is left open where the match is weak. Rows may omit the clone size; those that give it use once, few, many or a size class.

cdr3_length: 15; clone_size: .; j_call: TRBJ1-2; v_call: TRBV9; d_call: .; cdr3_nt: TGTGCCAGCAGCGTTTCGACAGGTACTAACTATGGCTACACCTTC; cdr3_aa: CASSVSTGTNYGYTF
cdr3_length: 16; clone_size: .; j_call: TRBJ1-5; v_call: TRBV15; d_call: .; cdr3_nt: TGTGCCACCAGCAGAGATCGCGGTAGCCCCAATCAGCCCCAGCATTTT; cdr3_aa: CATSRDRGSPNQPQHF
cdr3_length: 13; clone_size: .; j_call: TRBJ1-2; v_call: TRBV10-3; d_call: .; cdr3_nt: TGTGCCATCAGTGAGTCGACACAGGATGGCTACACCTTC; cdr3_aa: CAISESTQDGYTF
cdr3_length: 16; clone_size: .; j_call: TRBJ2-1; v_call: TRBV15; d_call: .; cdr3_nt: TGTGCCACCAGCAGAGTCGGGTATAGCTCCTACAATGAGCAGTTCTTC; cdr3_aa: CATSRVGYSSYNEQFF
cdr3_length: 16; clone_size: .; j_call: TRBJ2-5; v_call: TRBV9; d_call: .; cdr3_nt: TGTGCCAGCAGCGAGGCCCCCGGGACGCAACAAGAGACCCAGTACTTC; cdr3_aa: CASSEAPGTQQETQYF
cdr3_length: 14; clone_size: .; j_call: TRBJ2-7; v_call: TRBV20-1; d_call: .; cdr3_nt: TGCAGTGCCCATGGGGGCTCGGCCACCTACGAGCAGTACTTC; cdr3_aa: CSAHGGSATYEQYF
cdr3_length: 14; clone_size: .; j_call: TRBJ1-1; v_call: TRBV4-1; d_call: .; cdr3_nt: TGCGCCAGCAGCCAAGAGGAGTACTCGACGGAAGCTTTCTTT; cdr3_aa: CASSQEEYSTEAFF
cdr3_length: 14; clone_size: once; j_call: TRBJ1-2; v_call: TRBV6-6; d_call: TRBD1; cdr3_nt: TGTGCCAGCAGTGGGGACAGGCCTAACTATGGCTACACCTTC; cdr3_aa: CASSGDRPNYGYTF
cdr3_length: 16; clone_size: .; j_call: TRBJ2-7; v_call: TRBV27; d_call: TRBD2; cdr3_nt: TGTGCCAGCAGTTTAACGGTCGGGGGGGCTGGATACGAGCAGTACTTC; cdr3_aa: CASSLTVGGAGYEQYF
cdr3_length: 15; clone_size: .; j_call: TRBJ2-5; v_call: TRBV10-3; d_call: .; cdr3_nt: TGTGCCATCAGTGAGAGGTACGAGGCGGGGGAGACCCAGTACTTC; cdr3_aa: CAISERYEAGETQYF
cdr3_length: 13; clone_size: .; j_call: TRBJ1-6; v_call: TRBV27; d_call: TRBD1; cdr3_nt: TGTGCCAGCAGTCCCTGGACAGGCCTACCCCTCCACTTT; cdr3_aa: CASSPWTGLPLHF
cdr3_length: 14; clone_size: .; j_call: TRBJ2-4; v_call: TRBV20-1; d_call: .; cdr3_nt: TGCAGTGCCCCCCTCAGGGAAGGTAAAAACATTCGGTACTTC; cdr3_aa: CSAPLREGKNIRYF
cdr3_length: 11; clone_size: .; j_call: TRBJ1-1; v_call: TRBV29-1; d_call: .; cdr3_nt: TGCAGCGGGGGCTGGGACACTGAAGCTTTCTTT; cdr3_aa: CSGGWDTEAFF
cdr3_length: 15; clone_size: .; j_call: TRBJ1-6; v_call: TRBV20-1; d_call: .; cdr3_nt: TGCAGTGCTAGAGCAGGGGAGGGTTATAATTCACCCCTCCACTTT; cdr3_aa: CSARAGEGYNSPLHF
cdr3_length: 16; clone_size: .; j_call: TRBJ2-1; v_call: TRBV9; d_call: TRBD1; cdr3_nt: TGTGCCAGCAGCGCCAATCCGGGACAGGCATACAATGAGCAGTTCTTC; cdr3_aa: CASSANPGQAYNEQFF
cdr3_length: 15; clone_size: .; j_call: TRBJ2-3; v_call: TRBV2; d_call: .; cdr3_nt: TGTGCCAGCAGTAAAGAGACGGATAGCACAGATACGCAGTATTTT; cdr3_aa: CASSKETDSTDTQYF
cdr3_length: 16; clone_size: .; j_call: TRBJ1-4; v_call: TRBV4-3; d_call: .; cdr3_nt: TGCGCCAGCAGCCAGGCCACAGGGATGGGTAATGAAAAACTGTTTTTT; cdr3_aa: CASSQATGMGNEKLFF
cdr3_length: 14; clone_size: .; j_call: TRBJ2-5; v_call: TRBV4-3; d_call: .; cdr3_nt: TGCGCCAGCAGCCGCAATGGTGCGGGAGAGACCCAGTACTTC; cdr3_aa: CASSRNGAGETQYF
cdr3_length: 13; clone_size: few; j_call: TRBJ1-2; v_call: TRBV5-8; d_call: .; cdr3_nt: TGTGCCAGCAGCTTGGTGGGTTTAACAGGCTACACCTTC; cdr3_aa: CASSLVGLTGYTF